Shown below are 31 T cell receptor beta chains from a single sample sequenced in a study of resident and recirculating memory T cells in vitiligo. The data were produced by immunoSEQ multiplex PCR, yet TCRdb's version contains in-frame clones alone and is incomplete. There are fewer than 80,000 clones in the sample; roughly nine tenths occur only once, and 4.9% lies in the top ten. The sample was blood. The receptors originated from a male donor with vitiligo.

This rearrangement joins TRBV4-1 to TRBJ1-1, with D perhaps matching TRBD1 (5 bases). The CDR3 loop spans 13 amino acids. Trimming left V 1 base short and J 8 bases short, with 11 bases between. The V gene's germline CDR1 is MGHRA and CDR2 YSYEKL. The CDR3 spells CASSQGADIEAFF. The DNA of the CDR3 is TGCGCCAGCAGCCAAGGCGCGGACATAGAAGCTTTCTTT.

V usage is TRBV6-1 and J usage is TRBJ1-2, with TRBD1 as a possible D gene (5 bases). The V gene's germline CDR1 is MNHNS and CDR2 SASEGT. The germline V and J ends were trimmed by 7 bases and 8 bases, with 23 bases remaining between them. CDR3 length: 15 amino acids. This chain's CDR3 is CASTPKASGSGGYTF. Written as DNA, the CDR3 is TGTGCCAGCACCCCGAAGGCGTCAGGGTCGGGCGGCTACACCTTC.

The CDR3 bases are TGCGCCAGCAGCCAAGGCCCGGACAGGGTTGGTCAGCCCCAGCATTTT. As protein: CASSQGPDRVGQPQHF. The V and J genes are TRBV4-3 and TRBJ1-5, with 8 bases that match TRBD1. V lost 1 base, J lost 6 bases, and 8 bases stayed unmatched. There are 16 residues in the CDR3. Germline V gene data show CDR1 as LGHNA and CDR2 as YSLEER.

The V and J genes are TRBV27 and TRBJ2-3; no definite D call. This CDR3 contains 14 residues. Trimming took off 5 bases at V and 2 bases at J, with 11 bases between the two ends. In germline, CDR1 is MNHEY, CDR2 SMNVEV (reference sequence). The CDR3 sequence: CASSLRYPTDTQYF. The CDR3 region has the DNA TGTGCCAGCAGTCTTCGCTATCCCACAGATACGCAGTATTTT.

V and J are TRBV9 and TRBJ2-3; TRBD1 agrees at 9 bases. This CDR3 spans 16 amino acids. Germline values: CDR1 SGDLS, CDR2 YYNGEE. J lost 0 bases, V lost 4 bases, and 6 bases had no gene match. CDR3 DNA sequence: TGTGCCAGCAGCCCGCGGGGACAGGGCAGCACAGATACGCAGTATTTT. As protein: CASSPRGQGSTDTQYF.

This chain links TRBV5-1 with TRBJ2-2, with D possibly matching TRBD1 (5 bases). Germline V lookup: CDR1 SGHRS, CDR2 YFSETQ. The CDR3 covers 15 residues. Trimming left V 2 bases short and J 6 bases short, with 14 bases between. CDR3 amino acids: CASSFQGLRSGELFF. DNA for the CDR3: TGCGCCAGCAGCTTTCAGGGCCTCAGGTCCGGGGAGCTGTTTTTT.

The CDR3 sequence: CASSVTVQGALGYTF. Here the CDR3 DNA reads TGCGCCAGCAGCGTCACCGTACAGGGGGCTTTAGGCTACACCTTC. The chain recombines TRBV5-1 with TRBJ1-2, with TRBD1 identical over 9 bases. CDR3 length: 15 residues. V lost 4 bases, J lost 8 bases, and 12 bases stayed unmatched. CDR1 SGHRS and CDR2 YFSETQ come from the germline V gene. Looking up the rest from reference TRBV5-1 and TRBJ1-2 gives the full variable domain: KAGVTQTPRYLIKTRGQQVTLSCSPISGHRSVSWYQQTPGQGLQFLFEYFSETQRNKGNFPGRFSGRQFSNSRSEMNVSTLELGDSALYLCASSVTVQGALGYTFGSGTRLTVV.

V is TRBV4-3 and J is TRBJ2-7; 7 nucleotides match TRBD1. Germline V gives CDR1 LGHNA, CDR2 YSLEER. V was clipped by 4 bases and J by 0 bases; unmatched bases: 3. The CDR3 totals 14 residues. DNA of the CDR3: TGCGCCAGCAGCCCGGACAGGAGCTCCTACGAGCAGTACTTC. Protein: CASSPDRSSYEQYF.

The chain carries TRBV7-2 and TRBJ2-7; tentatively, D is TRBD1 (5 bases). The CDR3 extends over 14 amino acids. Per the germline V gene, CDR1 is SGHTA and CDR2 is FQGNSA. The V gene lost 5 bases and the J gene lost 4 bases, with 15 bases spanning the gap. The CDR3 region is CASSQGPGWYEQYF. CDR3 nucleotides: TGTGCCAGCAGCCAAGGGCCAGGGTGGTACGAGCAGTACTTC.

The genes are TRBV19 and TRBJ2-5; the D gene is possibly TRBD1 (6 bases). The V end was cut by 3 bases, the J end by 1 base, with 12 bases between. CDR3 size: 15 residues. Germline CDR1 reads LNHDA; CDR2 reads SQIVND (reference sequence). CDR3 region: CASSIFRGAQETQYF. The CDR3 DNA follows: TGTGCCAGTAGTATTTTCAGGGGTGCCCAAGAGACCCAGTACTTC.

The rearrangement joins TRBV28 to TRBJ2-7, with 7 bases that match TRBD1. Germline V gene sequence: CDR1 MDHEN, CDR2 SYDVKM. CDR3 length equals 12 residues. V lost 5 bases to trimming and J lost 6 bases; unmatched junction nucleotides: 4. CDR3 protein: CASSLQGSEQYF. DNA of the CDR3: TGTGCCAGCAGTCTACAGGGGTCCGAGCAGTACTTC.

The chain recombines TRBV6-1 with TRBJ2-7; possible D gene TRBD2, 6 bases. Germline values: CDR1 MNHNS, CDR2 SASEGT. This CDR3 is 15 amino acids long. V dropped 11 bases and J dropped 2 bases, with 22 bases sitting between them. The CDR3 DNA reads TGTGCCGGCTCATCCCCTTCAGGAGGGCCCTACGAGCAGTACTTC. This translates into CAGSSPSGGPYEQYF.

This chain links TRBV18 with TRBJ1-2, with 8 nucleotides matching TRBD1. V trimming: 1 base; J trimming: 3 bases; junction bases outside the gene matches: 7. The CDR3 sequence is 16 residues long. Germline CDR1 and CDR2: KGHSH and LQKENI. CDR3 region: CASSPLTGVFDYGYTF. The CDR3 region has the DNA TGTGCCAGCTCACCACTGACAGGGGTTTTTGACTATGGCTACACCTTC.

The chain links TRBV11-2 to TRBJ2-3, with 8 bases fitting TRBD1. J was trimmed by 5 bases and V by 4 bases; bases with no gene match: 2. CDR1 is SGHAT and CDR2 is FQNNGV in the germline V gene. There are 13 residues in the CDR3. The CDR3 spells CASSSDRGDTQYF. The CDR3 nucleotides read TGTGCCAGCAGCTCCGACAGGGGAGATACGCAGTATTTT.

The chain has TRBV7-2 and TRBJ1-2, with 7 bases fitting TRBD1. The CDR3 sequence is 16 residues long. After removal of 5 bases from V and 0 bases from J, the junction contained 9 bases not matched to a gene. CDR1 and CDR2 (germline): SGHTA, FQGNSA. DNA for the CDR3: TGTGCCAGCAGCCTCAACAGGGGTCAAGCTAACTATGGCTACACCTTC. Encoded protein: CASSLNRGQANYGYTF.

The chain employs TRBV7-9 and TRBJ1-1; 8 bases match TRBD1. This CDR3 spans 13 amino acids. CDR1 is SEHNR, CDR2 FQNEAQ, per germline (reference sequence). V trimming: 5 bases; J trimming: 5 bases; junction bases outside the gene matches: 4. CDR3 amino acids: CASSGQGGTEAFF. CDR3 bases: TGTGCCAGCAGCGGACAGGGCGGAACTGAAGCTTTCTTT. The entire variable domain, with the rest obtained from reference TRBV7-9 and TRBJ1-1, is as follows: DTGVSQNPRHKITKRGQNVTFRCDPISEHNRLYWYRQTLGQGPEFLTYFQNEAQLEKSRLLSDRFSAERPKGSFSTLEIQRTEQGDSAMYLCASSGQGGTEAFFGQGTRLTVV.

The J gene is TRBJ1-1, the V gene TRBV6-4; D is uncertain. Germline CDR1 and CDR2: MRHNA and SNTAGT. The CDR3 has 15 amino acids. V was trimmed by 2 bases and J by 1 base, leaving 11 bases between them. The CDR3 is CASSDQAHRNTEAFF. The CDR3 nucleotides read TGTGCCAGCAGTGACCAGGCGCACAGGAACACTGAAGCTTTCTTT.

V usage is TRBV5-8 and J usage is TRBJ1-5, with 8 bases that match TRBD1. Trimming at V came to 1 base and at J to 7 bases, leaving 22 bases not matched to a gene. This CDR3 is built from 20 residues. CDR1 is SGHTS and CDR2 is YDEGEE in the germline V gene. The CDR3: CASSLRPKLTGGRVKQPQHF. CDR3 DNA: TGTGCCAGCAGCTTGAGGCCGAAACTCACAGGGGGACGGGTCAAACAGCCCCAGCATTTT.

The chain carries TRBV4-2 and TRBJ2-2; 9 bases match TRBD2. CDR1 and CDR2 (germline): LGHNA, YNFKEQ. The CDR3 contains 19 residues. V lost 0 bases and J lost 7; bases outside the gene matches: 15. The CDR3 DNA follows: TGTGCCAGCAGCCAAGATGGAGGGATTAGCGGGGGTCTGGGCGGGGAGCTGTTTTTT. Protein: CASSQDGGISGGLGGELFF.

The V gene is TRBV7-3, the J gene TRBJ2-5, with D possibly matching TRBD2 (5 bases). The CDR3 has 15 residues. CDR1 and CDR2 (germline): SGHTA, FQGTGA. The V and J ends lost 1 base and 2 bases respectively, with 11 bases between them. The CDR3, as DNA: TGTGCCAGCAGCTTAAGGGGAGCGTTACAAGAGACCCAGTACTTC. Translated, it gives CASSLRGALQETQYF.

This clone was counted only a few times. The V gene is TRBV7-8, the J gene TRBJ1-4; TRBD1 might be the D (5 bases). Germline loops: CDR1 SGHVS, CDR2 FQNEAQ. Trimming cost V 2 bases and J 6 bases, with 10 bases left between them. This CDR3 is 14 amino acids long. The CDR3 region is CASSLRRGDEKLFF. The CDR3 DNA sequence: TGTGCCAGCAGCTTAAGACGGGGGGATGAAAAACTGTTTTTT.

This rearrangement joins TRBV11-3 to TRBJ2-5; possibly TRBD2 for D (7 bases). Per the germline V gene, CDR1 is SGHNT and CDR2 is YENEEA. This CDR3 has 15 amino acids. Trimming stripped 2 bases from V and 5 bases from J, with 15 bases between. CDR3 nucleotide sequence: TGTGCCAGCAGCTTAACCCGGGGGGCTTGGGAGACCCAGTACTTC. Its protein product is CASSLTRGAWETQYF.

The rearrangement joins TRBV4-1 to TRBJ2-5; possible D gene TRBD1, 5 bases. V was pared by 0 bases and J by 2 bases, with 7 bases between. There are 14 residues in the CDR3. The germline gives CDR1 MGHRA, CDR2 YSYEKL. The CDR3 is CASSQDAGQETQYF. DNA of the CDR3: TGCGCCAGCAGCCAAGACGCAGGGCAAGAGACCCAGTACTTC.

With respect to this clone: Mismatch with germline at one junction end may stem from a read error. Other DNA variants within this sample encode the same CDR3. V and J are TRBV9 and TRBJ2-5; TRBD2 might be the D (6 bases). CDR3 length equals 14 residues. CDR1 is SGDLS, CDR2 YYNGEE, per germline. CDR3 nucleotides: TGTGCCAGCAGTGTAGTCGGGGGTAGAGAGACCCAGTACTTC. Translating it yields CASSVVGGRETQYF. Supplemented by reference TRBV9 and TRBJ2-5, the full variable domain reads DSGVTQTPKHLITATGQRVTLRCSPRSGDLSVYWYQQSLDQGLQFLIQYYNGEERAKGNILERFSAQQFPDLHSELNLSSLELGDSALYFCASSVVGGRETQYFGPGTRLLVL.

The rearrangement uses TRBV7-9 and TRBJ1-6, with D possibly being TRBD1 (5 bases). V lost 8 bases, J lost 7 bases, and 12 bases lay in between. Per the germline V gene, CDR1 is SEHNR and CDR2 is FQNEAQ (reference sequence). The CDR3 runs to 13 residues. The CDR3 nucleotides are TGTGCCAGCTCATATTCAGGGAATTCACCCCTCCACTTT. It encodes CASSYSGNSPLHF.

The chain employs TRBV7-2 and TRBJ1-2; D not resolved. The CDR3 has 15 residues. Trimming stripped 2 bases from V and 4 bases from J, with 14 bases between. CDR1 is SGHTA and CDR2 is FQGNSA in the germline V gene. The DNA for the CDR3 is TGTGCCAGCAGCTTAACCCTGGTGCAGTCCTATGGCTACACCTTC. Its protein product is CASSLTLVQSYGYTF.

The CDR3 region is CASSLDSQGWGTGELFF. The CDR3 DNA reads as TGCGCCAGCAGCTTGGATAGCCAGGGATGGGGCACCGGGGAGCTGTTTTTT. J is TRBJ2-2 and V is TRBV5-1; perhaps TRBD1 as D (5 bases). Germline-derived CDR1 and CDR2 are SGHRS and YFSETQ. V lost 0 bases and J lost 4, with 16 bases in between. The CDR3 is made up of 17 amino acids.

This clone was recorded at least ten times. The chain combines TRBV6-4 with TRBJ2-2; D may be TRBD2 (5 bases). This CDR3 comprises 14 residues. In germline, CDR1 is MRHNA, CDR2 SNTAGT. Trimming took off 0 bases at V and 6 bases at J, with 8 bases between the two ends. The CDR3 DNA follows: TGTGCCAGCAGTGACTCTAGCGACGCCGGGGAGCTGTTTTTT. It codes for CASSDSSDAGELFF.

V gene TRBV2 combines with J gene TRBJ2-7, with D possibly matching TRBD2 (5 bases). CDR1 and CDR2 (germline): SNHLY, FYNNEI. The V gene lost 6 bases and the J gene lost 0 bases, with 15 bases spanning the gap. This CDR3 is built from 15 residues. CDR3 residues: CASRGRGLSSYEQYF. In DNA, the CDR3 is TGTGCCAGCAGGGGCCGCGGGCTAAGCTCCTACGAGCAGTACTTC.

The chain joins TRBV12-5 to TRBJ1-1; TRBD1 is a possible D gene (5 bases). V dropped 0 bases and J dropped 5 bases, with 19 bases sitting between them. Germline lookup yields CDR1 LGHNT and CDR2 FRNRAP. The length of the CDR3 is 17 residues. The CDR3 is CASGLVLRAREVTEAFF. CDR3 nucleotide sequence: TGTGCTAGTGGTTTGGTACTTAGGGCCAGGGAGGTTACTGAAGCTTTCTTT.

The chain couples TRBV5-6 to TRBJ2-2; D call uncertain. Per germline, CDR1 SGHDT and CDR2 YYEEEE. CDR3 length: 17 amino acids. The V and J ends lost 1 base and 0 bases respectively, with 13 bases between them. This chain's CDR3 is CASSLLRSAANTGELFF. The CDR3 nucleotides read TGTGCCAGCAGCTTGCTGCGGTCTGCTGCGAACACCGGGGAGCTGTTTTTT.